What follows are 2 T cell receptor beta chains derived from one specimen sequenced in a study of blood T cell repertoires in COVID-19. Profiling relied on immunoSEQ multiplex PCR, and the TCRdb table lists in-frame clones only, not all of them. The data contain approximately 150,000 clones, over 75% of them singletons. Material for sequencing was peripheral blood. These TCRs come from a man aged 70 or older with active COVID-19.

This sequence joins TRBV9 and TRBJ1-1; possibly TRBD1 for D (6 bases). V lost 2 bases to trimming and J lost 1 base, with 18 bases between them. Germline V gene data show CDR1 as SGDLS and CDR2 as YYNGEE. CDR3 size: 17 residues. CDR3 in DNA: TGTGCCAGCAGCGTTTGGGGGACAAGGGGCCCGAACACTGAAGCTTTCTTT. This encodes CASSVWGTRGPNTEAFF.

The table lists this clone with a few counts. Other DNA sequences in the same sample also yield this CDR3. The chain combines TRBV5-1 with TRBJ2-7; no reliable D call. V gave up 0 bases and J gave up 0 bases, with 7 bases separating them. Germline V gene data show CDR1 as SGHRS and CDR2 as YFSETQ. CDR3 length equals 14 residues. The CDR3 loop reads CASSLGGSSYEQYF. The DNA for the CDR3 is TGCGCCAGCAGCTTGGGTGGCAGCTCCTACGAGCAGTACTTC.